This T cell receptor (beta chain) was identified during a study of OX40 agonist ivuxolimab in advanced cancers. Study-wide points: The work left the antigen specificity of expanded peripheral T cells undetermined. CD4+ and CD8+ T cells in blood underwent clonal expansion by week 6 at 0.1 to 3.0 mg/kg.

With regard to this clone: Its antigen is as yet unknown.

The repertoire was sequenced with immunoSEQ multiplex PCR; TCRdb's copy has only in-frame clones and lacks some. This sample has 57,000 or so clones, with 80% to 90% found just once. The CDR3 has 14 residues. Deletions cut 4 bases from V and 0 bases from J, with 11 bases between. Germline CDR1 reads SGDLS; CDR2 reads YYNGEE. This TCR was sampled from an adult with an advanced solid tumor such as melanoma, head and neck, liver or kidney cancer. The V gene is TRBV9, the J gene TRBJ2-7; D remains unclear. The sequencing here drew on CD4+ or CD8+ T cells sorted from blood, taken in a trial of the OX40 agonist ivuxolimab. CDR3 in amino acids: CASSQSLSSYEQYF. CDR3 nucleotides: TGTGCCAGCAGCCAATCACTTAGCTCCTACGAGCAGTACTTC.